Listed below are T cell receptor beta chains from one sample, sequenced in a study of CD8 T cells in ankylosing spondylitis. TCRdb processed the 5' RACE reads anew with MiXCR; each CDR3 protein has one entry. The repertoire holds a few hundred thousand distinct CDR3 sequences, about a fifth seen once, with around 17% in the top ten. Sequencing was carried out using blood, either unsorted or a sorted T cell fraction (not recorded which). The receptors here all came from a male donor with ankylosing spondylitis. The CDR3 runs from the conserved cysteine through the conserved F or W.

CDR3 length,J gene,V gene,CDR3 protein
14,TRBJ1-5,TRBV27,CASSLRDGNQPQHF
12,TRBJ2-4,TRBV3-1,CASSHSGNIQYF
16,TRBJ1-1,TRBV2,CASRSARGGHTTEAFF
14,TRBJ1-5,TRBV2,CASSGRSVNQPQHF
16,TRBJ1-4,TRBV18,CASSLQGPATNEKLFF
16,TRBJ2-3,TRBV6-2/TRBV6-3,CASSYMGHRITDTQYF
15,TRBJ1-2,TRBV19,CASSIDVGVRYGYTF
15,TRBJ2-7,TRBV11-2,CASSLDSISYHEQYF
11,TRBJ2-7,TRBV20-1,CSARRTGQQYF
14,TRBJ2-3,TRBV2,CASSNDRGADTQYF
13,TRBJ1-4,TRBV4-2,CASSQESREKLFF
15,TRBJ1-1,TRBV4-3,CASSQDPGVYTEAFF
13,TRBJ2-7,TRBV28,CASTPGSPYEQYF
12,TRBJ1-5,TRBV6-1,CARGRGLQPQHF
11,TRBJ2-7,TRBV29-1,CSVESSYEQYF
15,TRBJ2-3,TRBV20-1,CSATQGTTPTDTQYF
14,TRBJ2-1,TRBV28,CASVEGGPYNEQFF
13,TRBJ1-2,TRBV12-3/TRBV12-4,CASSSPANYGYTF
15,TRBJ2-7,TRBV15,CATSRGKLRTYEQYF
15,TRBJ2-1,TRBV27,CASSFGLAGGNEQFF
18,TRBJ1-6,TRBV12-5,CASGLYTQTGPGNSPLHF
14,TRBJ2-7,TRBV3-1,CASRRTGDPYEQYF
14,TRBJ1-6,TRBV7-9,CASSSWGDNSPLHF
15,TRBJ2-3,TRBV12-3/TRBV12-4,CASSARPGVTDTQYF
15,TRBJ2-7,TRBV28,CASSLGGTGGYEQYF
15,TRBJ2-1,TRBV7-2,CASTVPPSGYNEQFF
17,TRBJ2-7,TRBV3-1,CASSHHRGRLATYEQYF
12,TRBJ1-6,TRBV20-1,CSARALNSPLHF
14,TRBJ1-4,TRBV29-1,CSVNHRDRDEKLFF
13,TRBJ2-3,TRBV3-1,CASSQDKGGTQYF
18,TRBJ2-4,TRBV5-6,CASSQRTSGREAKNIQYF
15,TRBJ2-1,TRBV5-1,CASSPFRSGAGEQFF
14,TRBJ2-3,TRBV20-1,CSAAFRDWIDTQYF
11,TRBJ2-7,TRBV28,CATRYRGEQYF
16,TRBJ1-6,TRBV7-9,CASSRDRLILNSPLHF
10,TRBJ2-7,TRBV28,CASSRRAQYF
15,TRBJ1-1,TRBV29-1,CSVWAPGRGNTEAFF
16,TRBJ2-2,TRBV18,CASSPTGLSNTGELFF
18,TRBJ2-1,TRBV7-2,CASSLARRAGVAYNEQFF
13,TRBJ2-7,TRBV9,CASSIRLGGEQYF
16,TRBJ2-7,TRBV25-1,CASTEGSGRAGYEQYF
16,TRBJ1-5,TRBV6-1,CASSELWTGPDQPQHF
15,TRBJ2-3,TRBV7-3,CASSLTSGSSYTQYF
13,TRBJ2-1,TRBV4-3,CASSQEIRNEQFF
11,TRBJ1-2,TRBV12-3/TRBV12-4,CASRPYYGYTF
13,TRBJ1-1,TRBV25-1,CASIAEMNTEAFF
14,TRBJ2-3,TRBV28,CASSGVFGTDTQYF
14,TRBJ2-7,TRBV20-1,CSARGGVPSYEQYF
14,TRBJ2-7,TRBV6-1,CASSLQRELYEQYF
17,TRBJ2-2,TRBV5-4,CASRPTTGGRNTGELFF